The 2 T cell receptor beta chains given below trace back to one sample, sequenced in a study of preoperative IRX-2 immunotherapy in early breast cancer. Documented treatment: preoperative locoregional IRX-2 cytokine immunotherapy. The data were produced by immunoSEQ multiplex PCR, yet TCRdb's version contains in-frame clones alone and is incomplete. Of over 25,000 clones in the sample, roughly four fifths were seen once. This specimen was lymph node tissue, taken from a patient treated with IRX-2 immunotherapy. The receptor source for this set is a human donor with breast cancer.

The genes are TRBV30 and TRBJ2-7; 9 bases are a match to TRBD2. J was trimmed by 7 bases and V by 2 bases; bases with no gene match: 9. Per the germline V gene, CDR1 is GTSNPN and CDR2 is SVGIG (reference sequence). This CDR3 contains 14 residues. CDR3 region: CAWSQSGGTREQYF. The CDR3, as DNA: TGTGCCTGGAGTCAAAGCGGGGGGACTAGGGAGCAGTACTTC.

V usage is TRBV5-1 and J usage is TRBJ2-7; 9 bases map to TRBD1. Trimming at V came to 4 bases and at J to 2 bases, leaving 7 bases not matched to a gene. The CDR3 runs to 15 residues. Germline CDR1 reads SGHRS; CDR2 reads YFSETQ. The CDR3 bases are TGCGCCAGCAGCATAAGGACAGGGGTGGCCTACGAGCAGTACTTC. Its translation is CASSIRTGVAYEQYF. Looking up the rest from reference TRBV5-1 and TRBJ2-7 gives the full variable domain: KAGVTQTPRYLIKTRGQQVTLSCSPISGHRSVSWYQQTPGQGLQFLFEYFSETQRNKGNFPGRFSGRQFSNSRSEMNVSTLELGDSALYLCASSIRTGVAYEQYFGPGTRLTVT.